A selection of T cell receptor beta chains follows, all from one sample in a study of T cell repertoires in ileal Crohn's disease. Sequencing used immunoSEQ multiplex PCR; TCRdb keeps in-frame clones, though not all of them. The table lists roughly 6,600 clones, 80% to 95% of them singletons. Sequences were obtained from ileal tissue. These receptors all come from an adult with Crohn's disease. CDR3s include the opening cysteine and the closing phenylalanine or tryptophan. Fields, in order: D gene, J gene, V gene, clone size, CDR3 protein, CDR3 DNA. The D gene is left open where the match is weak. Size is stated for part of the rows, as once, few or many counts, or as a class when the clone is expanded.

d_gene: TRBD1; j_gene: TRBJ1-4; v_gene: TRBV5-1; abundance: .; CDR3aa: CASSLTGTVNEKLFF; CDR3nt: TGCGCCAGCAGCTTAACCGGGACAGTTAATGAAAAACTGTTTTTT
d_gene: .; j_gene: TRBJ2-1; v_gene: TRBV6-5; abundance: .; CDR3aa: CASSYSSGDNEQFF; CDR3nt: TGTGCCAGCAGTTACTCGTCGGGGGACAATGAGCAGTTCTTC
d_gene: .; j_gene: TRBJ1-1; v_gene: TRBV7-2; abundance: .; CDR3aa: CASSLSRDSNTEAFF; CDR3nt: TGTGCCAGCAGCTTATCCCGGGATTCGAACACTGAAGCTTTCTTT
d_gene: .; j_gene: TRBJ2-2; v_gene: TRBV11-2; abundance: once; CDR3aa: CASSRFSGIAGELFF; CDR3nt: TGTGCCAGCAGCCGCTTTTCGGGAATAGCCGGGGAGCTGTTTTTT
d_gene: .; j_gene: TRBJ2-7; v_gene: TRBV5-1; abundance: .; CDR3aa: CASSPGGGRTYEQYF; CDR3nt: TGCGCCAGCAGCCCCGGAGGGGGCAGGACCTACGAGCAGTACTTC
d_gene: .; j_gene: TRBJ1-5; v_gene: TRBV21-1; abundance: once; CDR3aa: CASSPGGYEGACTHSNQPQHF; CDR3nt: TGTGCCAGCAGCCCAGGAGGTTATGAGGGGGCTTGCACTCATAGCAATCAGCCCCAGCATTTT
d_gene: TRBD2; j_gene: TRBJ2-1; v_gene: TRBV7-2; abundance: .; CDR3aa: CASSPGLAGSSFVYEQFF; CDR3nt: TGTGCCAGCAGCCCGGGACTAGCGGGAAGCTCCTTCGTGTACGAGCAGTTCTTC
d_gene: .; j_gene: TRBJ1-1; v_gene: TRBV13; abundance: .; CDR3aa: CASRFRQNTEAFF; CDR3nt: TGTGCCAGCCGATTCAGGCAGAACACTGAAGCTTTCTTT
d_gene: TRBD1; j_gene: TRBJ2-7; v_gene: TRBV30; abundance: .; CDR3aa: CAWSEGTGSRLNF; CDR3nt: TGTGCCTGGAGTGAGGGGACAGGGAGCAGGTTGAACTTC
d_gene: .; j_gene: TRBJ2-1; v_gene: TRBV9; abundance: .; CDR3aa: CASSVGGGSYNEQFF; CDR3nt: TGTGCCAGCAGCGTAGGGGGCGGCTCATACAATGAGCAGTTCTTC
d_gene: TRBD1; j_gene: TRBJ1-5; v_gene: TRBV27; abundance: .; CDR3aa: CASSGQGYSNQPQHF; CDR3nt: TGTGCCAGCAGTGGACAGGGCTATAGCAATCAGCCCCAGCATTTT
d_gene: .; j_gene: TRBJ2-3; v_gene: TRBV9; abundance: .; CDR3aa: CASSVSGITDTQYF; CDR3nt: TGTGCCAGCAGCGTTAGCGGTATCACAGATACGCAGTATTTT
d_gene: TRBD1; j_gene: TRBJ2-3; v_gene: TRBV30; abundance: .; CDR3aa: CAWSPTGVGDTQYF; CDR3nt: TGTGCCTGGAGCCCCACAGGGGTTGGAGATACGCAGTATTTT
d_gene: .; j_gene: TRBJ2-3; v_gene: TRBV4-2; abundance: .; CDR3aa: CASSQDPGTGTDTQYF; CDR3nt: TGTGCCAGCAGCCAAGATCCGGGAACAGGCACAGATACGCAGTATTTT
d_gene: TRBD1; j_gene: TRBJ1-5; v_gene: TRBV7-9; abundance: .; CDR3aa: CASSPAGQGKVKWPQHF; CDR3nt: TGTGCCAGCAGCCCCGCAGGACAGGGGAAAGTTAAGTGGCCCCAGCATTTT
d_gene: .; j_gene: TRBJ2-1; v_gene: TRBV7-9; abundance: .; CDR3aa: CASRSIGGEQFF; CDR3nt: TGTGCCAGCAGATCAATAGGGGGTGAGCAGTTCTTC
d_gene: .; j_gene: TRBJ2-5; v_gene: TRBV11-2; abundance: .; CDR3aa: CASSLSLAGETQYF; CDR3nt: TGTGCCAGCAGCTTATCCCTAGCAGGAGAGACCCAGTACTTC
d_gene: .; j_gene: TRBJ2-1; v_gene: TRBV29-1; abundance: .; CDR3aa: CSVDRVSYNEQFF; CDR3nt: TGCAGCGTTGACAGGGTTTCCTACAATGAGCAGTTCTTC
d_gene: TRBD1; j_gene: TRBJ1-2; v_gene: TRBV7-9; abundance: .; CDR3aa: CASSLSDRGLYGYTF; CDR3nt: TGTGCCAGCAGCCTCTCCGACAGGGGTCTGTATGGCTACACCTTC
d_gene: TRBD1; j_gene: TRBJ1-3; v_gene: TRBV9; abundance: .; CDR3aa: CASSFRTGAYSGNTIYF; CDR3nt: TGTGCCAGCAGCTTCCGGACAGGGGCATACTCTGGAAACACCATATATTTT
d_gene: .; j_gene: TRBJ2-3; v_gene: TRBV7-6; abundance: .; CDR3aa: CASSLTASPDTQYF; CDR3nt: TGTGCCAGCAGCTTAACAGCTTCGCCAGATACGCAGTATTTT
d_gene: .; j_gene: TRBJ2-2; v_gene: TRBV5-1; abundance: .; CDR3aa: CASSLIRAGTGELFF; CDR3nt: TGCGCCAGCAGCTTGATCAGGGCCGGCACCGGGGAGCTGTTTTTT
d_gene: .; j_gene: TRBJ2-7; v_gene: TRBV9; abundance: .; CDR3aa: CASSVGGSSYEQYF; CDR3nt: TGTGCCAGCAGCGTAGGCGGAAGCTCCTACGAGCAGTACTTC
d_gene: .; j_gene: TRBJ1-1; v_gene: TRBV5-1; abundance: .; CDR3aa: CASSLDQVARGNTEAFF; CDR3nt: TGCGCCAGCAGCTTGGATCAGGTAGCCAGGGGGAACACTGAAGCTTTCTTT
d_gene: .; j_gene: TRBJ2-7; v_gene: TRBV4-1; abundance: .; CDR3aa: CASSQGDGSSYEQYF; CDR3nt: TGCGCCAGCAGCCAAGGGGACGGGAGCTCCTACGAGCAGTACTTC
d_gene: .; j_gene: TRBJ2-7; v_gene: TRBV6-1; abundance: .; CDR3aa: CASRETPGITYEQYF; CDR3nt: TGTGCCAGCAGGGAAACCCCCGGGATAACCTACGAGCAGTACTTC
d_gene: .; j_gene: TRBJ2-3; v_gene: TRBV7-9; abundance: .; CDR3aa: CASSSTDTQYF; CDR3nt: TGTGCCAGCAGCTCAACAGATACGCAGTATTTT
d_gene: TRBD1; j_gene: TRBJ2-5; v_gene: TRBV7-9; abundance: .; CDR3aa: CASSLATGRETQYF; CDR3nt: TGTGCCAGCAGCTTAGCGACAGGGCGAGAGACCCAGTACTTC
d_gene: TRBD1; j_gene: TRBJ2-5; v_gene: TRBV28; abundance: few; CDR3aa: CASSSGQGGREETQYF; CDR3nt: TGTGCCAGCAGTTCTGGACAGGGGGGCCGCGAAGAGACCCAGTACTTC
d_gene: TRBD2; j_gene: TRBJ2-7; v_gene: TRBV5-1; abundance: .; CDR3aa: CASSPLAGGSYEQYF; CDR3nt: TGCGCCAGCAGCCCCCTAGCGGGGGGCTCCTACGAGCAGTACTTC
d_gene: .; j_gene: TRBJ1-5; v_gene: TRBV28; abundance: .; CDR3aa: CASYTRDQPQHF; CDR3nt: TGTGCCAGCTACACTAGGGATCAGCCCCAGCATTTT
d_gene: .; j_gene: TRBJ2-7; v_gene: TRBV1; abundance: .; CDR3aa: CTSSQQGSGTYEQYF; CDR3nt: TGCACCAGCAGCCAACAGGGGTCGGGGACCTACGAGCAGTACTTC
d_gene: .; j_gene: TRBJ1-2; v_gene: TRBV21-1; abundance: .; CDR3aa: CASSDSGTGNHYGYTF; CDR3nt: TGTGCCAGCAGCGACTCCGGGACAGGGAACCACTATGGCTACACCTTC
d_gene: .; j_gene: TRBJ2-5; v_gene: TRBV5-1; abundance: .; CDR3aa: CASSLDVFETQYF; CDR3nt: TGCGCCAGCAGCTTGGATGTCTTTGAGACCCAGTACTTC
d_gene: TRBD2; j_gene: TRBJ2-5; v_gene: TRBV9; abundance: .; CDR3aa: CASSTGTSPWETQYF; CDR3nt: TGTGCCAGCAGCACCGGGACTAGCCCTTGGGAGACCCAGTACTTC
d_gene: TRBD2; j_gene: TRBJ2-5; v_gene: TRBV4-2; abundance: once; CDR3aa: CASSQERSGLQQETQYF; CDR3nt: TGTGCCAGCAGCCAAGAACGTTCGGGACTACAACAAGAGACCCAGTACTTC
d_gene: .; j_gene: TRBJ1-2; v_gene: TRBV5-1; abundance: .; CDR3aa: CASSEDGGGYTF; CDR3nt: TGCGCCAGCAGCGAGGACGGGGGTGGCTACACCTTC
d_gene: TRBD1; j_gene: TRBJ2-7; v_gene: TRBV6-1; abundance: .; CDR3aa: CASSAPTGDGFYEQYF; CDR3nt: TGTGCCAGCAGTGCGCCTACAGGGGACGGTTTCTACGAGCAGTACTTC
d_gene: .; j_gene: TRBJ2-1; v_gene: TRBV7-8; abundance: .; CDR3aa: CASSLLGEQFF; CDR3nt: TGTGCCAGCAGCTTACTAGGTGAGCAGTTCTTC
d_gene: .; j_gene: TRBJ1-5; v_gene: TRBV10-3; abundance: .; CDR3aa: CATGARGTYSNQPQHF; CDR3nt: TGTGCCACTGGAGCCAGGGGTACGTATAGCAATCAGCCCCAGCATTTT
d_gene: TRBD2; j_gene: TRBJ2-5; v_gene: TRBV5-1; abundance: .; CDR3aa: CASSLTSGSSKTQYF; CDR3nt: TGCGCCAGCAGCTTGACTAGCGGGAGTTCGAAGACCCAGTACTTC
d_gene: .; j_gene: TRBJ1-1; v_gene: TRBV2; abundance: .; CDR3aa: CASSPTTGTTEAFF; CDR3nt: TGTGCCAGCAGTCCGACCACAGGGACCACTGAAGCTTTCTTT
d_gene: TRBD1; j_gene: TRBJ2-4; v_gene: TRBV5-1; abundance: .; CDR3aa: CASSLPGTEKNIQYF; CDR3nt: TGCGCCAGCAGCTTGCCCGGGACAGAAAAAAACATTCAGTACTTC
d_gene: .; j_gene: TRBJ2-5; v_gene: TRBV5-1; abundance: .; CDR3aa: CASSLAGGAQLETQYF; CDR3nt: TGCGCCAGCAGCTTGGCCGGGGGTGCCCAACTTGAGACCCAGTACTTC
d_gene: TRBD2; j_gene: TRBJ2-2; v_gene: TRBV7-3; abundance: .; CDR3aa: CASSRTSGTGELFF; CDR3nt: TGTGCCAGCAGCCGGACTAGCGGGACCGGGGAGCTGTTTTTT
d_gene: .; j_gene: TRBJ1-1; v_gene: TRBV7-3; abundance: few; CDR3aa: CASSRFGGEDTEAFF; CDR3nt: TGTGCCAGCAGCCGTTTTGGGGGGGAGGACACTGAAGCTTTCTTT
d_gene: TRBD2; j_gene: TRBJ2-1; v_gene: TRBV5-4; abundance: .; CDR3aa: CASSLGAGGYNEQFF; CDR3nt: TGTGCCAGCAGCTTGGGAGCGGGAGGCTACAATGAGCAGTTCTTC
d_gene: TRBD2; j_gene: TRBJ2-3; v_gene: TRBV6-1; abundance: .; CDR3aa: CASRGTSGRADTQYF; CDR3nt: TGTGCCAGCAGGGGGACTAGCGGGAGAGCGGATACGCAGTATTTT
d_gene: TRBD1; j_gene: TRBJ1-1; v_gene: TRBV19; abundance: .; CDR3aa: CASSRDRSNTEAFF; CDR3nt: TGTGCCAGTAGCCGGGACAGATCAAACACTGAAGCTTTCTTT
d_gene: TRBD1; j_gene: TRBJ2-5; v_gene: TRBV5-4; abundance: .; CDR3aa: CASSLQGEETQYF; CDR3nt: TGTGCCAGCAGCCTGCAGGGGGAAGAGACCCAGTACTTC
d_gene: TRBD2; j_gene: TRBJ2-7; v_gene: TRBV5-1; abundance: .; CDR3aa: CASSPTSSGTTYEQYF; CDR3nt: TGCGCCAGCAGCCCAACGTCTAGCGGGACAACCTACGAGCAGTACTTC
d_gene: .; j_gene: TRBJ1-1; v_gene: TRBV2; abundance: .; CDR3aa: CASSINPDSPRGGAFF; CDR3nt: TGTGCCAGCAGTATAAATCCGGACAGCCCTCGTGGGGGAGCTTTCTTT
d_gene: .; j_gene: TRBJ2-1; v_gene: TRBV7-8; abundance: .; CDR3aa: CASSQGRNEQFF; CDR3nt: TGTGCCAGCAGCCAGGGGCGGAATGAGCAGTTCTTC